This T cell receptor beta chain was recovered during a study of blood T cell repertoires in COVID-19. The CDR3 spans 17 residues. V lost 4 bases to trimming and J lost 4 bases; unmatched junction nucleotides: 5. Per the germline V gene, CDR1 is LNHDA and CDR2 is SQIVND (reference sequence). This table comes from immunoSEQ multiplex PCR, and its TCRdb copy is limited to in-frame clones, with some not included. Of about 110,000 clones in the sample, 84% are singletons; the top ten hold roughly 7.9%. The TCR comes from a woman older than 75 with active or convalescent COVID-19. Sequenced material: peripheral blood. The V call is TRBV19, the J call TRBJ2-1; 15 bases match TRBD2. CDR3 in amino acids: CASSRGLAGGGYNEQFF. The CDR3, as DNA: TGTGCCAGTAGTAGAGGACTAGCGGGAGGGGGTTACAATGAGCAGTTCTTC.